The present entry profiles one T cell receptor (beta chain) with its context. Other nucleotide sequences in the sample specify the same CDR3. Trimming left V 2 bases short and J 2 bases short, with 9 bases between. CDR1 and CDR2 (germline): KGHSH, LQKENI. This CDR3 has 14 residues. The sample is drawn from a study of T cell changes during pregnancy in multiple sclerosis. Sequencing used immunoSEQ multiplex PCR; TCRdb keeps in-frame clones, though not all of them. The repertoire holds 45,000 to 65,000 clones, with roughly 90% as singletons. This TCR was recovered from a female donor with multiple sclerosis, enrolled in a pregnancy study. The starting material was CD4+ T cells from peripheral blood mononuclear cells, obtained after pregnancy. V gene TRBV18 combines with J gene TRBJ1-1; perhaps TRBD1 as D (5 bases). CDR3 in amino acids: CASSPTGRNTEAFF. CDR3 DNA sequence: TGTGCCAGCTCACCAACAGGCCGAAACACTGAAGCTTTCTTT.